A single sample gave rise to the 24 T cell receptor beta chains below, sequenced in a study of shared clonotypes between healthy human individuals. Some clones are missing from TCRdb's copy, which holds only in-frame ones; the method was immunoSEQ multiplex PCR. The sample yields over 400,000 clones, approximately 95% seen once. Sequenced material: naive CD4+ T cells sorted from blood. Subset given: CD45RA+ positively selected. These TCRs come from a woman aged 30 to 39 in good health.

As to this clone: Other DNA variants within this sample encode the same CDR3. The rearrangement joins TRBV28 to TRBJ1-5, with D uncertain. The CDR3 covers 13 residues. V was cut by 3 bases and J by 7 bases, with 10 bases left in between. Germline V gives CDR1 MDHEN, CDR2 SYDVKM. CDR3 DNA: TGTGCCAGCAGTTTTCAAGGCCACCAGCCCCAGCATTTT. Translation: CASSFQGHQPQHF.

The CDR3 DNA follows: TGTGCCAGCAGCCCGGGACTAGCACAGCAGTACTTC. Residues: CASSPGLAQQYF. The gene calls are TRBV5-5 and TRBJ2-7; 9 bases agree with TRBD2. The CDR3 sequence is 12 residues long. Germline CDR1 is SGHKS and CDR2 is YYEKEE (reference sequence). Trimming removed 4 bases from V and 8 bases from J; junction bases left unmatched: 4.

A remark on this clone: Other DNA sequences within the sample encode an identical CDR3. The V and J genes are TRBV28 and TRBJ1-2; D uncertain. Trimming stripped 6 bases from V and 2 bases from J, with 7 bases between. In germline, CDR1 is MDHEN, CDR2 SYDVKM. The CDR3 spans 12 residues. The CDR3 here is CASSSRNYGYTF. CDR3 nucleotide sequence: TGTGCCAGCAGCTCACGAAACTATGGCTACACCTTC.

This chain connects TRBV29-1 to TRBJ2-7; D may match TRBD1 or TRBD2 (5 bases each). Germline CDR1 and CDR2: SQVTM and ANQGSEA. V was shortened by 0 bases and J by 6 bases, with 18 bases between the two germline ends. The CDR3 extends over 15 amino acids. The CDR3 region is CSVEDRGLPRGEQYF. In DNA form, the CDR3 reads TGCAGCGTTGAAGATCGCGGACTTCCGAGGGGCGAGCAGTACTTC.

The chain combines TRBV10-3 with TRBJ1-5, with a possible D match to TRBD1 (5 bases). Looked up from germline, CDR1 is ENHRY and CDR2 is SYGVKD. This CDR3 region has 16 residues. V gave up 2 bases and J gave up 7 bases, with 18 bases separating them. CDR3 sequence: CAISETGADIRQPQHF. The CDR3 region has the DNA TGTGCCATCAGTGAGACCGGGGCCGACATTCGGCAGCCCCAGCATTTT.

Written as DNA, the CDR3 is TGTGCCAGCAGCGGCAGGACAGGGAGAACTGAAGCTTTCTTT. Encoded protein: CASSGRTGRTEAFF. The J gene is TRBJ1-1, the V gene TRBV11-2, with TRBD1 matching 8 bases. The CDR3 consists of 14 residues. Trimming removed 5 bases from V and 5 bases from J; junction bases left unmatched: 7. Germline V CDR1 and CDR2: SGHAT, FQNNGV.

V gene TRBV9 combines with J gene TRBJ1-5; TRBD1 is a possible D gene (6 bases). The germline CDR1 and CDR2 sequences are SGDLS and YYNGEE. V gave up 4 bases and J gave up 13 bases, with 24 bases separating them. The CDR3 is 15 amino acids. The CDR3 spells CASSSGTQLREQQHF. CDR3 in DNA: TGTGCCAGCAGCTCTGGGACACAGCTACGGGAACAGCAGCATTTT.

The chain recombines TRBV28 with TRBJ1-1; D remains ambiguous. The V gene lost 3 bases and the J gene lost 1 base, with 9 bases spanning the gap. Germline V gene lookup returns CDR1 MDHEN and CDR2 SYDVKM. The CDR3 consists of 14 residues. In DNA, the CDR3 is TGTGCCAGCAGTTTGCAAGTCGGGAACACTGAAGCTTTCTTT. It codes for CASSLQVGNTEAFF.

The rearrangement uses TRBV10-3 and TRBJ1-5; perhaps TRBD1 as D (5 bases). The CDR3 contains 15 residues. V gave up 10 bases and J gave up 6 bases, with 22 bases separating them. The V gene's germline CDR1 is ENHRY and CDR2 SYGVKD. CDR3 region: CATTSGPEGSQPQHF. The CDR3 DNA reads TGTGCCACCACGTCCGGGCCCGAGGGGAGTCAGCCCCAGCATTTT.

V usage is TRBV28 and J usage is TRBJ2-3; D possibly corresponds to TRBD2 (6 bases). CDR1 and CDR2 (germline): MDHEN, SYDVKM. The V and J ends lost 5 bases and 11 bases respectively, with 17 bases between them. The CDR3 contains 13 residues. The CDR3 DNA sequence: TGTGCCAGCAGTCCCCGGGACTTCCAGGGGCAGTATTTT. Its translation: CASSPRDFQGQYF.

This chain connects TRBV27 to TRBJ2-7, with 7 bases aligning to TRBD2. This CDR3 has 15 amino acids. Unmatched junction bases numbered 5, after V lost 2 bases and J lost 1 base. Germline CDR1 MNHEY, CDR2 SMNVEV (reference sequence). The CDR3 DNA reads as TGTGCCAGCAGTTTACAGCGCGGGAGATCCTACGAGCAGTACTTC. Translating it yields CASSLQRGRSYEQYF.

This rearrangement joins TRBV10-1 to TRBJ2-7, with D maybe TRBD2 (6 bases). Germline CDR1 reads WNHNN; CDR2 reads SYGVQD (reference sequence). Trimming took 3 bases from V and 2 from J, leaving 14 bases between them. The CDR3 loop spans 15 amino acids. The CDR3 region is CASSDPGTGAYEQYF. The CDR3 DNA is TGCGCCAGCAGTGACCCCGGGACTGGGGCCTACGAGCAGTACTTC.

This rearrangement joins TRBV27 to TRBJ2-1; 9 bases line up with TRBD2. The CDR3 is 17 residues long. Germline V lookup: CDR1 MNHEY, CDR2 SMNVEV (reference sequence). V gave up 4 bases and J gave up 0 bases; unmatched junction bases: 7. The CDR3 DNA reads TGTGCCAGCAGTTATAGCGGGAGCACGAGCTCCTACAATGAGCAGTTCTTC. Encoded protein: CASSYSGSTSSYNEQFF.

This chain uses TRBV5-6 with TRBJ2-2; D is possibly TRBD2 (6 bases). CDR3 size: 16 residues. The germline V gene encodes CDR1 SGHDT and CDR2 YYEEEE. Trimming removed 0 bases from V and 0 bases from J, with 9 bases in between. In DNA form, the CDR3 reads TGTGCCAGCAGCTTGGCTCGGGGGACGAACACCGGGGAGCTGTTTTTT. This gives the protein CASSLARGTNTGELFF.

This sequence joins TRBV6-6 and TRBJ2-1; the D is unclear. Between the trimmed V and J ends, which lost 0 bases and 9 bases, there was a span of 18 bases. This CDR3 is built from 16 residues. The germline V gene encodes CDR1 MNHNY and CDR2 SVGAGI (reference sequence). In nucleotides, the CDR3 is TGTGCCAGCAGTTACTCAGGTCTAACGGGTCAAAGTGAGCAGTTCTTC. Amino acids: CASSYSGLTGQSEQFF.

The chain has TRBV23-1 and TRBJ2-3, with TRBD1 matching 8 bases. TRBV23-1 is filed as an ORF, its function uncertain. With 4 bases clipped from V and 0 bases from J, the junction kept 15 bases outside the gene matches. This CDR3 spans 19 amino acids. The CDR3 spells CASSPWSTGGEPSTDTQYF. DNA of the CDR3: TGCGCCAGCAGTCCTTGGAGTACAGGGGGTGAACCTAGCACAGATACGCAGTATTTT.

The chain couples TRBV28 to TRBJ2-2, with 7 bases fitting TRBD1. The length of the CDR3 is 12 residues. V shed 7 bases and J 7 bases; nucleotides not matched to a gene: 3. The germline CDR1 and CDR2 sequences are MDHEN and SYDVKM. The CDR3 loop reads CASTGTVGELFF. The CDR3, as DNA: TGTGCCAGCACCGGGACAGTCGGGGAGCTGTTTTTT. Based on the CDR3 plus reference TRBV28 and TRBJ2-2, the full variable domain is DVKVTQSSRYLVKRTGEKVFLECVQDMDHENMFWYRQDPGLGLRLIYFSYDVKMKEKGDIPEGYSVSREKKERFSLILESASTNQTSMYLCASTGTVGELFFGEGSRLTVL.

V gene TRBV30 combines with J gene TRBJ1-2, with D perhaps TRBD1 (6 bases). Trimming removed 2 bases at V and 4 bases at J, with 11 bases between. Germline V gene data show CDR1 as GTSNPN and CDR2 as SVGIG (reference sequence). The CDR3 runs 13 residues. For the CDR3, the DNA is TGTGCCTGGAGTAGGGGGGAAATCTATGGCTACACCTTC. This codes for CAWSRGEIYGYTF.

This sequence joins TRBV19 and TRBJ2-7; tentative D call: TRBD2 (5 bases). The length of the CDR3 is 14 residues. The ends were cut back, 1 base at V and 1 base at J, with 8 bases in the middle. Germline V CDR1 and CDR2: LNHDA, SQIVND (reference sequence). The CDR3 bases are TGTGCCAGTAGTATAGCGGGAAAATCCTACGAGCAGTACTTC. Residues: CASSIAGKSYEQYF.

This clone appeared once. The CDR3 region has the DNA TGTGCCAGCAGCCCAGGGGGGTACAGCAATCAGCCCCAGCATTTT. Translation gives CASSPGGYSNQPQHF. This chain joins TRBV7-2 and TRBJ1-5; 7 nucleotides match TRBD1. CDR1 and CDR2 (germline): SGHTA, FQGNSA. The ends lost 5 bases at V and 1 base at J; junction bases unmatched: 5. CDR3 length: 15 residues.

The CDR3 coding sequence is TGCGCCAGCAGTCCCGGACTTGGGCCGGGTGTCGATGAGCAGTTCTTC. It encodes CASSPGLGPGVDEQFF. This chain joins TRBV5-1 and TRBJ2-1, with D perhaps TRBD2 (5 bases). This CDR3 is built from 16 residues. V lost 5 bases and J 8 bases, leaving 23 bases between the germline ends. Per germline, CDR1 SGHRS and CDR2 YFSETQ.

This rearrangement joins TRBV6-5 to TRBJ2-7; D gene unclear. The V and J ends lost 7 bases and 6 bases respectively, with 22 bases between them. Germline V gene data show CDR1 as MNHEY and CDR2 as SVGAGI. The CDR3 sequence is 15 residues long. The DNA for the CDR3 is TGTGCCAGCACCCGAGTCCGCCCAACCTTCTCCGAGCAGTACTTC. Translated, it gives CASTRVRPTFSEQYF.

V and J are TRBV19 and TRBJ2-7, with 8 bases matching TRBD2. Germline trimming cut 5 bases from V and 0 bases from J; bases unmatched to any gene: 9. Per germline, CDR1 LNHDA and CDR2 SQIVND (reference sequence). There are 16 residues in the CDR3. The CDR3 DNA sequence: TGTGCCAGTAGTTCCCCTGGCAGCGGGAGCTCCTACGAGCAGTACTTC. Its translation is CASSSPGSGSSYEQYF.

This chain connects TRBV28 to TRBJ2-2; D is uncertain. This CDR3 comprises 15 residues. Per the germline V gene, CDR1 is MDHEN and CDR2 is SYDVKM. V lost 5 bases to trimming and J lost 4 bases, with 14 bases between them. The CDR3 nucleotides are TGTGCCAGCAGTCACCAGGTTCATCCCACCGGGGAGCTGTTTTTT. Amino acids: CASSHQVHPTGELFF.